This TCR beta chain was sequenced for a study of blood T cell repertoires in COVID-19. Study information: The United States, Italy and Spain supplied acute and convalescent COVID-19 samples. T cells, B-cell-depleted T cells, or PBMCs provided the cDNA or gDNA that served as material.

In the source study's methods: Amplifying reference gene primers gave estimates of nucleated cell counts. Sequencing was performed with immunoSEQ multiplex PCR; in TCRdb, only in-frame clones are kept and a portion is missing. V, J and clone size were drawn from that table, and D and trimming were deduced from the DNA. The data hold fewer than 65,000 clones, with approximately 89% observed a single time. The trim removed 3 bases at V and 3 bases at J, leaving 6 bases unmatched. The CDR3 covers 15 residues. CDR1 is MDHEN, CDR2 SYDVKM, per germline. The source of this sequence is a man in his 60s with acute or convalescent COVID-19. This chain joins TRBV28 and TRBJ2-3, with 7 bases that match TRBD2. Sequenced input: peripheral blood. CDR3 sequence (DNA): TGTGCCAGCAGTTTCCCCTCCGGGAGGACAGATACGCAGTATTTT. It is translated as CASSFPSGRTDTQYF.